Below are 17 T cell receptor beta chains sequenced from a single sample in a study of cytomegalovirus exposure and HLA in healthy donors. The PCR used 60 Vbeta and 13 Jbeta primers. Produced via immunoSEQ multiplex PCR; TCRdb's table is partial and in-frame only. Of 160,000 or so clones listed, 82% were seen once; the top ten hold approximately 12%. The sequenced sample was PBMCs. The receptors come from a man in his fifties or sixties in good health and CMV-seropositive.

The chain couples TRBV19 to TRBJ2-3; 7 positions match TRBD1. In germline, CDR1 is LNHDA, CDR2 SQIVND (reference sequence). The CDR3 sequence is 15 residues long. J was trimmed by 3 bases and V by 2 bases; bases with no gene match: 5. CDR3 in amino acids: CASSISRQGTDTQYF. The CDR3 DNA follows: TGTGCCAGTAGTATAAGTAGACAGGGAACAGATACGCAGTATTTT.

The J gene is TRBJ1-3, the V gene TRBV5-4; D is unclear. V gave up 0 bases and J gave up 1 base, with 8 bases separating them. This CDR3 has 15 amino acids. Germline V lookup: CDR1 SGHNT, CDR2 YYREEE (reference sequence). CDR3 region: CASSLGGISGNTIYF. DNA of the CDR3: TGTGCCAGCAGCTTGGGAGGTATATCTGGAAACACCATATATTTT.

J is TRBJ1-2 and V is TRBV28; D might be TRBD1 (6 bases). V was pared by 3 bases and J by 8 bases, with 16 bases between. The CDR3 is 14 residues long. Germline V gene sequence: CDR1 MDHEN, CDR2 SYDVKM. The CDR3 sequence: CASSFLGGGRGYTF. DNA for the CDR3: TGTGCCAGCAGTTTTCTGGGGGGGGGCCGGGGCTACACCTTC.

The chain recombines TRBV19 with TRBJ2-2; 8 bases match TRBD2. The trim removed 5 bases at V and 10 bases at J, leaving 12 bases unmatched. The CDR3 has 15 amino acids. Germline values: CDR1 LNHDA, CDR2 SQIVND (reference sequence). The CDR3 here is CASSPRGAGEVELFF. As DNA, the CDR3 is TGTGCCAGTAGTCCCCGCGGAGCGGGAGAAGTGGAGCTGTTTTTT.

The V and J genes are TRBV13 and TRBJ2-7; TRBD2 aligns across 10 bases. CDR3 length equals 16 residues. CDR1 and CDR2 from the germline V gene are PRHDT and FYEKMQ (reference sequence). Unmatched junction bases numbered 6, after V lost 0 bases and J lost 4 bases. CDR3 loop: CASSLGASGGRYEQYF. The DNA of the CDR3 is TGTGCCAGCAGCTTAGGGGCTAGCGGGGGTAGATACGAGCAGTACTTC.

The chain is built from TRBV7-2 and TRBJ2-3; D is perhaps TRBD2 (6 bases). The V and J ends lost 5 bases and 3 bases respectively, with 27 bases between them. Germline assignment: CDR1 SGHTA and CDR2 FQGNSA. The CDR3 totals 19 residues. CDR3 bases: TGTGCCAGCAGCGGCATGGGGACTGCACCGGGGCTGCTGACAGATACGCAGTATTTT. The encoded protein is CASSGMGTAPGLLTDTQYF.

This clone was seen only a few times. This chain uses TRBV6-1 with TRBJ2-3, with D maybe TRBD2 (6 bases). The CDR3 is 14 residues long. The germline gives CDR1 MNHNS, CDR2 SASEGT. Between the trimmed V and J ends, which lost 5 bases and 1 base, there was a span of 10 bases. The CDR3 here is CASSLASGTDTQYF. The CDR3 region has the DNA TGTGCCAGCAGTCTAGCGTCGGGCACAGATACGCAGTATTTT.

The chain has TRBV7-2 and TRBJ1-3; no firm D call. CDR3 length equals 14 residues. Trimming stripped 8 bases from V and 4 bases from J, with 15 bases between. Germline V gene sequence: CDR1 SGHTA, CDR2 FQGNSA. CDR3 region: CASSYTGRGNTIYF. DNA for the CDR3: TGTGCCAGCTCTTATACTGGGCGCGGAAACACCATATATTTT.

This clone was observed a few times. Other DNA sequences in this specimen translate into the identical CDR3. This rearrangement joins TRBV5-1 to TRBJ1-3, with D unclear. Germline lookup yields CDR1 SGHRS and CDR2 YFSETQ. CDR3 size: 15 residues. V was pared by 3 bases and J by 2 bases, with 12 bases between. The CDR3 bases are TGCGCCAGCAGCTCAGGTCGGGGTACTGGAAACACCATATATTTT. It translates to CASSSGRGTGNTIYF.

This clone was seen only once. This chain links TRBV25-1 with TRBJ2-7, with D possibly being TRBD1 (5 bases). In germline, CDR1 is MGHDK, CDR2 SYGVNS. CDR3 size: 12 residues. Trimming removed 3 bases at V and 2 bases at J, with 5 bases between. CDR3 nucleotide sequence: TGTGCCAGCAGTGAGGACACCTACGAGCAGTACTTC. This codes for CASSEDTYEQYF.

This clone was seen only a few times. V usage is TRBV2 and J usage is TRBJ2-5, with 7 bases that match TRBD1. CDR3 length: 15 residues. Trimming cost V 7 bases and J 5 bases; bases outside gene matches: 13. In germline, CDR1 is SNHLY, CDR2 FYNNEI. The CDR3 nucleotides are TGTGCCAGCATGAATGATAGGGGGCGCGGGGAGACCCAGTACTTC. It yields the protein CASMNDRGRGETQYF.

This clone has a single count. The chain links TRBV5-1 to TRBJ2-6; 9 nucleotides match TRBD2. The CDR3 covers 15 residues. Germline-derived CDR1 and CDR2 are SGHRS and YFSETQ. J gave up 0 bases and V 7 bases, and 2 bases lay outside the gene matches. As DNA, the CDR3 is TGCGCCAGCGCGGGAGGGATCTCTGGGGCCAACGTCCTGACTTTC. Protein: CASAGGISGANVLTF.

Only one count was recorded for this clone. The chain links TRBV7-6 to TRBJ2-5; 7 bases line up with TRBD1. The CDR3 contains 14 residues. Germline lookup yields CDR1 SGHVS and CDR2 FNYEAQ. V was pared by 6 bases and J by 3 bases, with 7 bases of the junction left unmatched. This chain's CDR3 is CASSPWTGEETQYF. CDR3 sequence (DNA): TGTGCCAGCAGTCCTTGGACAGGAGAAGAGACCCAGTACTTC.

The V call is TRBV30, the J call TRBJ1-2, with D unclear. CDR3 length: 14 residues. V lost 5 bases, J lost 3 bases, and 16 bases lay in between. Per germline, CDR1 GTSNPN and CDR2 SVGIG (reference sequence). The CDR3 DNA reads TGTGCCTGGCTCCCGGACGGCGGGTACTATGGCTACACCTTC. This gives the protein CAWLPDGGYYGYTF.

For the CDR3, the DNA is TGTGCCAGCAGCAACAGGGTAGCGGGTGCTACCATGTCCTACAATGAGCAGTTCTTC. Protein sequence: CASSNRVAGATMSYNEQFF. The chain recombines TRBV21-1 with TRBJ2-1; the listed D gene, TRBD2, was not tested against the DNA. TRBV21-1 is a pseudogene segment. This CDR3 has 19 amino acids.

The rearrangement uses TRBV7-9 and TRBJ2-3; no reliable D call. The CDR3 contains 14 residues. V lost 1 base and J lost 0, with 5 bases in between. CDR1 is SEHNR, CDR2 FQNEAQ, per germline (reference sequence). DNA of the CDR3: TGTGCCAGCAGCTTAGGCAGTAGCACAGATACGCAGTATTTT. Its translation is CASSLGSSTDTQYF.

This chain connects TRBV7-3 to TRBJ1-2; 10 nucleotides agree with TRBD1. The CDR3 runs to 13 residues. The V gene end was trimmed by 5 bases and the J gene end by 6 bases; junction bases not matched to a gene: 3. In germline, CDR1 is SGHTA, CDR2 FQGTGA. The CDR3 DNA reads TGTGCCAGCAGCACCGGGACAGGGGATGGCTACACCTTC. Protein sequence: CASSTGTGDGYTF.